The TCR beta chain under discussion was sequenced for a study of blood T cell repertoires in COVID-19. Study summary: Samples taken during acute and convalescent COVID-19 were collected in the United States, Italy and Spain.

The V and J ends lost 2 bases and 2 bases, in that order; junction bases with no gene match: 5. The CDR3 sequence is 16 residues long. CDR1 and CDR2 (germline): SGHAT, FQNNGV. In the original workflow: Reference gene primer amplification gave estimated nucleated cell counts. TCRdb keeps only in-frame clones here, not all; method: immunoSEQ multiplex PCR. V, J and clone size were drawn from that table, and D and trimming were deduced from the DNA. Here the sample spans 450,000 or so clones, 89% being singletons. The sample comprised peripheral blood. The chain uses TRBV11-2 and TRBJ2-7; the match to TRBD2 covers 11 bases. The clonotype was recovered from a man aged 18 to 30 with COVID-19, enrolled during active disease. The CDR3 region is CASSLLPLAGAYEQYF. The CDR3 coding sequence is TGTGCCAGCAGCTTACTCCCACTAGCGGGAGCCTACGAGCAGTACTTC. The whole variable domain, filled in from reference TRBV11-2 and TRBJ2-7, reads EAGVAQSPRYKIIEKRQSVAFWCNPISGHATLYWYQQILGQGPKLLIQFQNNGVVDDSQLPKDRFSAERLKGVDSTLKIQPAKLEDSAVYLCASSLLPLAGAYEQYFGPGTRLTVT.